The following is a T cell receptor beta chain sequence with its context. This sample is part of a study of cytomegalovirus exposure and HLA in healthy donors. Germline CDR1 and CDR2: MDHEN and SYDVKM. The ends were cut back, 2 bases at V and 6 bases at J, with 5 bases in the middle. This CDR3 contains 11 residues. Primers for the PCR totalled 60 Vbeta and 13 Jbeta. TCRdb's copy holds only in-frame clones and misses some; the assay was immunoSEQ multiplex PCR. The table shows over 90,000 clones, with about four fifths occurring only once. The chain is built from TRBV28 and TRBJ2-7; D unclear. This sequence originates from a man aged 35 to 55 in good health and CMV-seropositive. The specimen was PBMCs. The DNA of the CDR3 is TGTGCCAGCAGTTTAGTAGTCGAGCAGTACTTC. This sequence encodes CASSLVVEQYF.